In this sample, the clone carrying this T cell receptor (beta chain) turned up once. Antigen specificity is unknown. The CDR3 has 16 residues. Deletions cut 4 bases from V and 2 bases from J, with 12 bases between. Germline CDR1 is MGHRA and CDR2 is YSYEKL. Sequencing depth was up to 500,000 reads per sample. The method was immunoSEQ multiplex PCR; TCRdb's version includes in-frame clones alone and lacks a portion of them. The sample consists of about 35,000 clones, roughly 81% of them appearing once. The sample belongs to a study of pediatric ulcerative colitis. Across the study: Disease was pancolitis in fewer than ten and left-sided in two, histology-confirmed.

Study results and caveats: Clonal expansions reduced rectal repertoire diversity in acute severe colitis. Compared with controls, ulcerative colitis showed greater blood-rectum clone sharing.

During colonoscopy, one to two rectal pinch biopsies were collected. The sequence derives from a boy younger than 18 with mild ulcerative colitis. The sample comprised gut tissue. This chain links TRBV4-1 with TRBJ1-6, with a weak D call TRBD1 (5 bases). DNA of the CDR3: TGCGCCAGCAGCCTATCCGGGACCCCCTATAATTCACCCCTCCACTTT. It translates to CASSLSGTPYNSPLHF.